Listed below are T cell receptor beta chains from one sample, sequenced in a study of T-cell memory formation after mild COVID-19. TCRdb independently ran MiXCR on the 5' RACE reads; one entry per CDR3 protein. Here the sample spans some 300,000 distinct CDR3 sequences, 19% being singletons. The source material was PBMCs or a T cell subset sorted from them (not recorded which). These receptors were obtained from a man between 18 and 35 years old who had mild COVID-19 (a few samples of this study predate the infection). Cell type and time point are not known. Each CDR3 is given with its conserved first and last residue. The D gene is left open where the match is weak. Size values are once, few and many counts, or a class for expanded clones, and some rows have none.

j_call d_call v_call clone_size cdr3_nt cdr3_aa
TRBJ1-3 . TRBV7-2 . TGTGCCAGCAGCCTAGACAGTCGGAGAAACACCATATATTTT CASSLDSRRNTIYF
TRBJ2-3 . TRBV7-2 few TGTGCCAGCAGCTTTCGGGCACGGGCAGATACGCAGTATTTT CASSFRARADTQYF
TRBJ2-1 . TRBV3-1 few TGTGCCAGCAGCCAAGATCAGGCCAGGGAGCAGTTCTTC CASSQDQAREQFF
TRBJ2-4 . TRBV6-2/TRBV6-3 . TGTGCCAGCAGTTGGATCCAGGGAAACATTCAGTACTTC CASSWIQGNIQYF
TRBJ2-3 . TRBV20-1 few TGCAGTGCTGGGGTCCCGACCACAGATACGCAGTATTTT CSAGVPTTDTQYF
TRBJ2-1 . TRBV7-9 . TGTGCCAGCAGGACAAGATTTGAGCAGTTCTTC CASRTRFEQFF
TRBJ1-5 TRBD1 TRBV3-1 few TGTGCCAGCAGCCAAATGACAGGGGACAATCAGCCCCAGCATTTT CASSQMTGDNQPQHF
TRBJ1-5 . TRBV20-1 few TGCAGTGCTAGGAGACAGAACAATCAGCCCCAGCATTTT CSARRQNNQPQHF
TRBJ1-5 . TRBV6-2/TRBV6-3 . TGTGCCAGCAGTTACTTGGGGGTAGATCAGCCCCAGCATTTT CASSYLGVDQPQHF
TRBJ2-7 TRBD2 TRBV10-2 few TGCGCCAGCAGTGAGTCCAGCGGGGGGCCCTACGAGCAGTACTTC CASSESSGGPYEQYF
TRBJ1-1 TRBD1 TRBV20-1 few TGCAGTGCTAGCGACAGGGTTGGAGCTTTCTTT CSASDRVGAFF
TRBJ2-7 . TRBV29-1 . TGCAGCGTTGTCTACGGGGTTGACGAGCAGTACTTC CSVVYGVDEQYF
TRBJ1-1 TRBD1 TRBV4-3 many TGTGCCAGCAGCCAAGACAGGGACACTGAAGCTTTCTTT CASSQDRDTEAFF
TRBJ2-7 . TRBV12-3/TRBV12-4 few TGCTCAACTGGGACTTCAAACGAGCAGTACTTC CSTGTSNEQYF
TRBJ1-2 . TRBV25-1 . TGTGCCAGCAGTGAATCTGGGGGCGGGGGCTATGGCTACACCTTC CASSESGGGGYGYTF
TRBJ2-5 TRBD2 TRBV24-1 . TGTGCCACCAGTGAGGGGGGGACTAGCGGGATACAAGAGACCCAGTACTTC CATSEGGTSGIQETQYF
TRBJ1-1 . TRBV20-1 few TGCAGTGCTAGAGATTCGGGGGCTTACACTGAAGCTTTCTTT CSARDSGAYTEAFF